One and the same sample provided the 14 T cell receptor beta chains below, sequenced in a study of CD8 T cells in Susac syndrome. Random hexamers were used to reverse transcribe an amount of roughly 0.5 to 1 ug RNA. TCRdb analysed the immunoSEQ multiplex PCR reads with MiXCR anew, one entry per CDR3 protein. The data hold about 150,000 distinct CDR3 sequences, with approximately 96% observed a single time. The sequenced material came from CD4+ T cells from PBMCs. The receptor source for this set is a human donor with Susac syndrome.

The chain employs TRBV6-2 or TRBV6-3 and TRBJ2-3; the D call may be TRBD1 or TRBD2 (5 bases each). V lost 2 bases and J lost 2, with 11 bases in between. CDR1 MNHEY and CDR2 SVGEGT come from the germline V gene. The CDR3 spans 15 residues. CDR3 protein: CASSYGTRTTDTQYF. Here the CDR3 DNA reads TGTGCCAGCAGTTACGGGACGCGCACCACAGATACGCAGTATTTT.

V usage is TRBV29-1 and J usage is TRBJ1-2; TRBD1 might be the D (6 bases). CDR3 length equals 16 residues. V shed 0 bases and J shed 0 bases, with 14 bases lying between them. The germline gives CDR1 SQVTM, CDR2 ANQGSEA. The CDR3 DNA is TGCAGCGTTGAAGATCATAGGCAGGGGACTAACTATGGCTACACCTTC. Translating it yields CSVEDHRQGTNYGYTF.

V is TRBV4-1 and J is TRBJ2-2, with D tentatively TRBD1 or TRBD2 (5 bases each). V was cut by 4 bases and J by 4 bases, with 13 bases left in between. Germline values: CDR1 MGHRA, CDR2 YSYEKL. The CDR3 has 15 residues. CDR3 loop: CASSRPGGGTGELFF. For the CDR3, the DNA is TGCGCCAGCAGCCGCCCTGGGGGTGGCACCGGGGAGCTGTTTTTT.

J is TRBJ2-7 and V is TRBV28; no clear D gene. V dropped 5 bases and J dropped 4 bases, with 6 bases sitting between them. Germline loops: CDR1 MDHEN, CDR2 SYDVKM. The length of the CDR3 is 11 residues. CDR3 sequence (DNA): TGTGCCAGCAGTCCTCGTTACGAGCAGTACTTC. Its translation: CASSPRYEQYF.

This clonotype has a single count. V gene TRBV11-2 combines with J gene TRBJ2-3; 11 nucleotides match TRBD1. From germline, CDR1 is SGHAT and CDR2 FQNNGV. Germline trimming cut 3 bases from V and 4 bases from J; bases unmatched to any gene: 3. The CDR3 runs 15 residues. CDR3 coding DNA: TGTGCCAGCAGCTTGAGGACAGGGGGCGCAGATACGCAGTATTTT. Its translation: CASSLRTGGADTQYF.

This clonotype was counted between two and nine times. V is TRBV20-1 and J is TRBJ2-3; 8 positions agree with TRBD2. Germline V lookup: CDR1 DFQATT, CDR2 SNEGSKA (reference sequence). V dropped 3 bases and J dropped 1; count of bases not matched to a gene: 3. The CDR3 runs 14 residues. The CDR3 coding sequence is TGCAGTGCTAGTTGGCGGGGGGGCACAGATACGCAGTATTTT. Its protein is CSASWRGGTDTQYF.

The CDR3 loop reads CASSPGREGRNTQYF. The CDR3 region has the DNA TGTGCCAGCAGCCCCGGGCGGGAGGGCCGGAATACGCAGTATTTT. The chain recombines TRBV7-2 with TRBJ2-3, with 9 bases identical to TRBD2. Germline loops: CDR1 SGHTA, CDR2 FQGNSA. J gave up 7 bases and V 5 bases, and 10 bases lay outside the gene matches. This CDR3 region has 15 residues.

The chain is built from TRBV21-1 and TRBJ2-5; the table assigns TRBD2, which was not confirmed against the DNA. TRBV21-1 represents a pseudogene. The CDR3 is 14 amino acids. CDR3 loop: CASSTRLDRETQYF. The CDR3, as DNA: TGTGCCAGCAGCACCCGACTAGATCGGGAGACCCAGTACTTC.

The genes are TRBV3-1 and TRBJ1-1; D remains unclear. Germline CDR1 reads LGHDT; CDR2 reads YNNKEL (reference sequence). The V end lost 4 bases, the J end lost 4 bases, and 4 bases lay between the germline ends. This CDR3 region has 11 residues. The CDR3 is CASSLGTEAFF. As DNA, the CDR3 is TGTGCCAGCAGCCTGGGCACTGAAGCTTTCTTT. Using reference TRBV3-1 and TRBJ1-1 for the parts outside the CDR3, the full variable domain is DTAVSQTPKYLVTQMGNDKSIKCEQNLGHDTMYWYKQDSKKFLKIMFSYNNKELIINETVPNRFSPKSPDKAHLNLHINSLELGDSAVYFCASSLGTEAFFGQGTRLTVV.

This chain joins TRBV5-1 and TRBJ2-2; the D gene is possibly TRBD1 (6 bases). V lost 0 bases, J lost 6 bases, and 12 bases lay in between. This CDR3 has 15 residues. CDR1 SGHRS and CDR2 YFSETQ come from the germline V gene. In DNA form, the CDR3 reads TGCGCCAGCAGCTTGGACAGGGACATGTCCGGGGAGCTGTTTTTT. Amino acid sequence: CASSLDRDMSGELFF.

The chain couples TRBV7-2 to TRBJ2-5; 9 bases agree with TRBD2. V was pared by 1 base and J by 5 bases, with 2 bases of the junction left unmatched. The CDR3 covers 14 residues. The V gene's germline CDR1 is SGHTA and CDR2 FQGNSA. DNA for the CDR3: TGTGCCAGCAGCTTAGGGGCGGGGGGGGAGACCCAGTACTTC. Its protein is CASSLGAGGETQYF.

The chain recombines TRBV25-1 with TRBJ2-7, with D perhaps matching TRBD1 (5 bases). This CDR3 is 11 amino acids long. Trimming cost V 2 bases and J 6 bases, with 5 bases left between them. Germline CDR1 reads MGHDK; CDR2 reads SYGVNS. This CDR3 is CASSEQGEQYF. The CDR3 DNA follows: TGTGCCAGCAGTGAACAGGGCGAGCAGTACTTC.

This chain links TRBV20-1 with TRBJ2-5, with D maybe TRBD2 (5 bases). The V and J ends lost 6 bases and 7 bases respectively, with 9 bases between them. The CDR3 is made up of 10 amino acids. Germline V lookup: CDR1 DFQATT, CDR2 SNEGSKA (reference sequence). CDR3 in DNA: TGCAGTGCCTCCGGAGGGACCCAGTACTTC. Amino acid sequence: CSASGGTQYF.

The chain employs TRBV20-1 and TRBJ2-7; D possibly corresponds to TRBD1 (6 bases). This CDR3 is built from 12 residues. The ends were cut back, 6 bases at V and 0 bases at J, with 9 bases in the middle. Looked up from germline, CDR1 is DFQATT and CDR2 is SNEGSKA (reference sequence). In nucleotides, the CDR3 is TGCAGTGCACAGGGTAGCTCCTACGAGCAGTACTTC. Amino acid sequence: CSAQGSSYEQYF.